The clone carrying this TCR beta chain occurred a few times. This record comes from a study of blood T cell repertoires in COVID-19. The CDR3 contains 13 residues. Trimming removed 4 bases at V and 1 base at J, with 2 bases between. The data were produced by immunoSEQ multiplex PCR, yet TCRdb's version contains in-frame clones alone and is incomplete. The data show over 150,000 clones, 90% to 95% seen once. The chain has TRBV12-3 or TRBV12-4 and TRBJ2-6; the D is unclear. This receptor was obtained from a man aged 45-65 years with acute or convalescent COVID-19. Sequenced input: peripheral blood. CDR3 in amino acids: CASSSSGANVLTF. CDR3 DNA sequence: TGTGCCAGCAGTTCGTCTGGGGCCAACGTCCTGACTTTC.